This paragraph covers one T cell receptor beta chain sequence. The source of the sample is a study of blood T cells in healthy people across ages. Germline lookup yields CDR1 SGHDT and CDR2 YYEEEE. The CDR3 consists of 13 residues. V gave up 3 bases and J gave up 9 bases, with 10 bases separating them. Together with a sample-barcoded 5' primer, a J-beta primer mix was included in a second PCR lasting roughly 6 to 12 cycles. TCRdb recomputed calls from the 5' RACE reads with MiXCR, one row per CDR3 protein. Seen here are some 1.5 million distinct CDR3 sequences, roughly 27% observed once, and the top ten hold 7.7%.

The specimen sequenced was blood. This chain joins TRBV5-6 and TRBJ1-6; D gene unclear. The TCR sequence derives from a woman under 40 in good health. In DNA form, the CDR3 reads TGTGCCAGCAGCTGGAATGCACGTTCACCCCTCCACTTT. The encoded protein is CASSWNARSPLHF.